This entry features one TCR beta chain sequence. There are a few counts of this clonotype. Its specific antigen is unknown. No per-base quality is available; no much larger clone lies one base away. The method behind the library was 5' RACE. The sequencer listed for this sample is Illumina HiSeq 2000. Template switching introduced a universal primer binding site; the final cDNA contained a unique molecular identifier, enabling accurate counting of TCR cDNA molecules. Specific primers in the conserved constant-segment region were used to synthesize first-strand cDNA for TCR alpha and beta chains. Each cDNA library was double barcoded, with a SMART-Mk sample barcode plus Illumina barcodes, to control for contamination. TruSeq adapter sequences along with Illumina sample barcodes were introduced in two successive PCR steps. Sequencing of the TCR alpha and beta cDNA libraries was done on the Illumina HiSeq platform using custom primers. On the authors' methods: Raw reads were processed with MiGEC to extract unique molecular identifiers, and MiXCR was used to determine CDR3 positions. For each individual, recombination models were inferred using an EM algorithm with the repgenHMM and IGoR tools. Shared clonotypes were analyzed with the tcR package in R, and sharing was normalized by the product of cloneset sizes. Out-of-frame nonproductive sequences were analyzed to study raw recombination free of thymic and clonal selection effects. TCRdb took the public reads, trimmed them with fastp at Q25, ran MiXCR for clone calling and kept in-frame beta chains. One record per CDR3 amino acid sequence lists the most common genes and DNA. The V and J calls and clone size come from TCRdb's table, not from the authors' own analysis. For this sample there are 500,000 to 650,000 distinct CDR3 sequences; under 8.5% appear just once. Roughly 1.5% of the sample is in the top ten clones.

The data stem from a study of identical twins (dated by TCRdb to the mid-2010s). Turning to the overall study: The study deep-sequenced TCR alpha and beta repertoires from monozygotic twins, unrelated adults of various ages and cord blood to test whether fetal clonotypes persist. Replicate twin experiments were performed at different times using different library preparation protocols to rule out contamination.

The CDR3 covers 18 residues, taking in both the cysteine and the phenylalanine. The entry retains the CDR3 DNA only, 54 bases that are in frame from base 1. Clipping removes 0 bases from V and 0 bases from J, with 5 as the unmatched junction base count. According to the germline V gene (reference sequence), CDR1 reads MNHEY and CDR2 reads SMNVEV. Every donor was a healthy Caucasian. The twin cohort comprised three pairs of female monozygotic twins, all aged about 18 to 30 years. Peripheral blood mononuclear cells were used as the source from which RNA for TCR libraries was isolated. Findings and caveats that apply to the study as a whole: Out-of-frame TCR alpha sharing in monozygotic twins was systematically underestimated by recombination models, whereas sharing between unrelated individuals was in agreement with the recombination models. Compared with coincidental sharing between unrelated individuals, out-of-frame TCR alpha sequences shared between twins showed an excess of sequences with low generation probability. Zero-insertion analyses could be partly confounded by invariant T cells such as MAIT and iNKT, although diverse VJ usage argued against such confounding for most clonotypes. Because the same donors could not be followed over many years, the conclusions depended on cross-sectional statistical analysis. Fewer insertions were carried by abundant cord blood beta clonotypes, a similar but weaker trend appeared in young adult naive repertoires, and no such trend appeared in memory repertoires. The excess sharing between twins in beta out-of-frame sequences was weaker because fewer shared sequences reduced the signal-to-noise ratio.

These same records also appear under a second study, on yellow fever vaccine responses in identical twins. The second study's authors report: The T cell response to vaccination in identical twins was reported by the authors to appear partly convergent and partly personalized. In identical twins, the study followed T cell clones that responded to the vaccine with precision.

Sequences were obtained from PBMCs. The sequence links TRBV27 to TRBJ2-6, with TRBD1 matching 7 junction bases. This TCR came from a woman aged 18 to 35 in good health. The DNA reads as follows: TGTGCCAGCAGTTTATCCAGGGACAGCTACTCTGGGGCCAACGTCCTGACTTTC. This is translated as CASSLSRDSYSGANVLTF.